This TCR beta chain emerged from a study of blood T cell repertoires in COVID-19. Across the whole study: Collection of acute and convalescent COVID-19 samples took place in the United States, Italy and Spain. T cells, B-cell-depleted T cells, or PBMCs provided the cDNA or gDNA that served as material.

Some clones are missing from TCRdb's copy, which holds only in-frame ones; the method was immunoSEQ multiplex PCR. The profile covers 200,000 to 250,000 clones, with 92% appearing a single time and over 0.75% taken by the ten largest. The sample holds one count of this clone. Sequenced input: peripheral blood. This sequence was found in a man aged 55-75 years with COVID-19, enrolled during active disease.

Written as DNA, the CDR3 is TGTGCCAGCAGCGGCGGACTAGCGGGGGCCAACAACAATGAGCAGTTCTTC. Its translation is CASSGGLAGANNNEQFF. The rearrangement uses TRBV7-9 and TRBJ2-1, with TRBD2 identical over 13 bases. Germline lookup yields CDR1 SEHNR and CDR2 FQNEAQ (reference sequence). The ends lost 5 bases at V and 5 bases at J; junction bases unmatched: 9. This CDR3 comprises 17 residues.